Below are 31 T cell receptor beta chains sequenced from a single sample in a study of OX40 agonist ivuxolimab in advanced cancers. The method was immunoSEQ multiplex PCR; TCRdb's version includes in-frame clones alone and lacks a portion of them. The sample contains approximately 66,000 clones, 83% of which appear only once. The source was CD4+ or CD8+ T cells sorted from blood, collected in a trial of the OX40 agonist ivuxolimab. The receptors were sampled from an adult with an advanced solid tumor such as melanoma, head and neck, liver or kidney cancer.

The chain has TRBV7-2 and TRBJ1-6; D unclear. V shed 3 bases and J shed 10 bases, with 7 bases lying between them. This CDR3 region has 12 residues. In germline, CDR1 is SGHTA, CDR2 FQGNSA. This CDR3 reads CASSLNASPLHF. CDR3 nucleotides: TGTGCCAGCAGCTTGAACGCGTCACCCCTCCACTTT.

Here the CDR3 DNA reads TGTGCCAGCAGGGTCACAGATACGCAGTATTTT. This encodes CASRVTDTQYF. The rearrangement joins TRBV6-5 to TRBJ2-3, with D unclear. V gave up 6 bases and J gave up 2 bases, with 3 bases separating them. This CDR3 region has 11 residues. Germline assignment: CDR1 MNHEY and CDR2 SVGAGI.

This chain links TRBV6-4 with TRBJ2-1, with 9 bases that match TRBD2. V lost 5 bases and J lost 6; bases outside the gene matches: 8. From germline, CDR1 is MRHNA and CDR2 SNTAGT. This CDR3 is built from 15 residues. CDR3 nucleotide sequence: TGTGCCAGCAGTACCCAGCGGGGGGAGTCCAATGAGCAGTTCTTC. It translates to CASSTQRGESNEQFF.

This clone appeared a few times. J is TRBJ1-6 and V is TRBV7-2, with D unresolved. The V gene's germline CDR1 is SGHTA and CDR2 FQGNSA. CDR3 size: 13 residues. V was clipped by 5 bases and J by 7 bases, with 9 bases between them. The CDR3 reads CASSTSLNSPLHF. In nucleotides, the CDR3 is TGTGCCAGCAGCACCAGCTTGAATTCACCCCTCCACTTT.

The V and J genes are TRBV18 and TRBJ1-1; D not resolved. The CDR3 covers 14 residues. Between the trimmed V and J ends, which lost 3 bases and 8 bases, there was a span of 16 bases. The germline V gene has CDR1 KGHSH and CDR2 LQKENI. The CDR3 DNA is TGTGCCAGCTCACCCCAGGAGCCTCGGAAAGAAGCTTTCTTT. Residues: CASSPQEPRKEAFF.

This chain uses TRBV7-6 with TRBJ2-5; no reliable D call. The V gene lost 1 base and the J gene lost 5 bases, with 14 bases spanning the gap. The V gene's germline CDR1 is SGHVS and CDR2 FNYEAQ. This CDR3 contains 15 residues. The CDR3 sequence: CASSLGKAAGETQYF. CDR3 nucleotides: TGTGCCAGCAGCTTAGGGAAGGCGGCCGGTGAGACCCAGTACTTC.

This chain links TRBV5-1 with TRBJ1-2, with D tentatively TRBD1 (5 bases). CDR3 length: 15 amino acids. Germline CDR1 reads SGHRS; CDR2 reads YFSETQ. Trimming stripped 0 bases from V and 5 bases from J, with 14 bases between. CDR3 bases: TGCGCCAGCAGCTTGGTTGCCGGGGACGGGTATGGCTACACCTTC. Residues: CASSLVAGDGYGYTF.

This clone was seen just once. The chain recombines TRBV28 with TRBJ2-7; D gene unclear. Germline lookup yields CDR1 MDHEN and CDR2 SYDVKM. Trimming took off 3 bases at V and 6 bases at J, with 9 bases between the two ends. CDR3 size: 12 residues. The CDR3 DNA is TGTGCCAGCAGTTTCCCGCCCCTCGAGCAGTACTTC. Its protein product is CASSFPPLEQYF.

This chain's CDR3 is CASTSSLDTQYF. The CDR3 bases are TGTGCCAGCACCTCTTCTCTGGATACGCAGTATTTT. The chain uses TRBV6-4 and TRBJ2-3; no clear D gene. This CDR3 region has 12 residues. Per germline, CDR1 MRHNA and CDR2 SNTAGT. V lost 7 bases to trimming and J lost 6 bases, with 11 bases between them.

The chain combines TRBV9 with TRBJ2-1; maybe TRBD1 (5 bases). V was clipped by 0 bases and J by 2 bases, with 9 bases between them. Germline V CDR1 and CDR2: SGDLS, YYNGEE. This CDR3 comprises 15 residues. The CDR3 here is CASSVGRQTYNEQFF. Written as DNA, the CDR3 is TGTGCCAGCAGCGTAGGACGACAGACCTACAATGAGCAGTTCTTC.

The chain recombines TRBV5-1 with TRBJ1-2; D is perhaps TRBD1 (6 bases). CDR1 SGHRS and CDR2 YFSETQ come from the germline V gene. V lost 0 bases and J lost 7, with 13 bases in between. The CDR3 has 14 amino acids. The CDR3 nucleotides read TGCGCCAGCAGCTTGGCCGGCAGGGGAGTTGGCTACACCTTC. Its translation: CASSLAGRGVGYTF.

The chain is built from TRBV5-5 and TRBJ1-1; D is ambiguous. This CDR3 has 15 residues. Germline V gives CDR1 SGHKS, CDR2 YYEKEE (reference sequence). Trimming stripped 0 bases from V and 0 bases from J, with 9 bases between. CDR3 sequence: CASSLGPSLNTEAFF. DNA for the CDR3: TGTGCCAGCAGCTTGGGTCCCAGCCTGAACACTGAAGCTTTCTTT.

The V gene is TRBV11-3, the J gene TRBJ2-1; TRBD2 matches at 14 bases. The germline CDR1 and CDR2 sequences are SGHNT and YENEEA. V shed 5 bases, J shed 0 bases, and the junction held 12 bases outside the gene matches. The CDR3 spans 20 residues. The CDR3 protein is CASSPPPGLAGAHSYNEQFF. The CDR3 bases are TGTGCCAGCAGCCCACCGCCGGGACTAGCGGGGGCCCACTCCTACAATGAGCAGTTCTTC.

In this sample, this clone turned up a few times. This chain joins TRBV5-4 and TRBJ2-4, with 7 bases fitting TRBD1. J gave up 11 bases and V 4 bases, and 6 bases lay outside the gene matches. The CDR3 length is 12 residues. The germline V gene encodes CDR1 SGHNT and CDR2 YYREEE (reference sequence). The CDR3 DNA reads TGTGCCAGCAGCCCCGGGACAGCCGTTCAGTACTTC. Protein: CASSPGTAVQYF.

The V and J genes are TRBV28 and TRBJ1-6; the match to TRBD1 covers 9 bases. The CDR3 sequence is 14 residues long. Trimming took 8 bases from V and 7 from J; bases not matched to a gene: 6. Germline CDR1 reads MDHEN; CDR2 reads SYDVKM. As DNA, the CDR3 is TGTGCCAGCTTCGGACAGGGGAAGAATTCACCCCTCCACTTT. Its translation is CASFGQGKNSPLHF.

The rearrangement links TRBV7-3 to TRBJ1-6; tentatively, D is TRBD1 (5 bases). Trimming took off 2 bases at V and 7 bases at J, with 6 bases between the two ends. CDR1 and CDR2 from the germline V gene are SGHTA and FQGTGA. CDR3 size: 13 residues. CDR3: CASSLEGNSPLHF. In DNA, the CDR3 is TGTGCCAGCAGCTTAGAGGGGAATTCACCCCTCCACTTT.

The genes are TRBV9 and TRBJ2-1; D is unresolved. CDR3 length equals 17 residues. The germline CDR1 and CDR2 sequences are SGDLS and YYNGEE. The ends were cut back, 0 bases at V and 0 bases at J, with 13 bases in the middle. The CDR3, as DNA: TGTGCCAGCAGCGTAGCTTGGGCGCCGAGCTCCTACAATGAGCAGTTCTTC. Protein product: CASSVAWAPSSYNEQFF.

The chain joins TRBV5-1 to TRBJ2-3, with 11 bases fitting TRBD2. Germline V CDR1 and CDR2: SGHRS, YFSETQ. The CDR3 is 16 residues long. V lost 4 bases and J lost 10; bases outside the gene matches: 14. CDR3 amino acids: CASSPGGASGGIAQYF. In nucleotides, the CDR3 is TGCGCCAGCAGCCCTGGTGGGGCTAGCGGGGGGATCGCGCAGTATTTT.

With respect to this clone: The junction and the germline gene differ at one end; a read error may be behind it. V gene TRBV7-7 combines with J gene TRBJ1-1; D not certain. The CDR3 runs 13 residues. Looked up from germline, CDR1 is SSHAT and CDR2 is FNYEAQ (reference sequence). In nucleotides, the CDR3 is TGTGCTAGCAGCTCGACGCGGAACACTGAAGCTTTCTTT. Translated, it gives CASSSTRNTEAFF.

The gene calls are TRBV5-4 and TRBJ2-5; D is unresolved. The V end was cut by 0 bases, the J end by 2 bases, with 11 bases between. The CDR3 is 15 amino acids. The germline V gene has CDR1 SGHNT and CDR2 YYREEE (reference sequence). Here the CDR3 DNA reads TGTGCCAGCAGCTTGGGGGTGGCGGAGCAAGAGACCCAGTACTTC. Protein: CASSLGVAEQETQYF.

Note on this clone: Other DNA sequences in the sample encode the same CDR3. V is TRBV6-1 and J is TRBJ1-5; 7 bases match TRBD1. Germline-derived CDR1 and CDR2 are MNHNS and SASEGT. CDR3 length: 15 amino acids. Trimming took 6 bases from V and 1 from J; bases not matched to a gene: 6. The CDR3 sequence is CASRQGGLSNQPQHF. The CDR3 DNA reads TGTGCCAGCAGACAAGGGGGCCTCAGCAATCAGCCCCAGCATTTT.

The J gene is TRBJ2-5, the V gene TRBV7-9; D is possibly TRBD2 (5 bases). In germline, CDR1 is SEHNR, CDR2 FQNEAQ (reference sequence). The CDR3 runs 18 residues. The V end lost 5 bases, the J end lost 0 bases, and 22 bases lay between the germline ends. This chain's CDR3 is CASSPTGSEILYQETQYF. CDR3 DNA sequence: TGTGCCAGCAGCCCGACGGGATCGGAGATTTTGTACCAAGAGACCCAGTACTTC.

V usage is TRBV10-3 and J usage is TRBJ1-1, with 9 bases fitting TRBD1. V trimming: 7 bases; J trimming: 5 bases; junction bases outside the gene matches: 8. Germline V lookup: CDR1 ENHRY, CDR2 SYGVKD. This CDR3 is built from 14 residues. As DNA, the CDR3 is TGTGCCATCAACCCGGACAGGGGTAAGACTGAAGCTTTCTTT. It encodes CAINPDRGKTEAFF.

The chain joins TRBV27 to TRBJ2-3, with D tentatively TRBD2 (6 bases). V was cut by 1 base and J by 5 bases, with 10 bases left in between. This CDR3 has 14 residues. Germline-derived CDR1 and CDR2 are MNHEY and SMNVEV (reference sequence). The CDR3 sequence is CASSLFVGGDTQYF. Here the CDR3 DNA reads TGTGCCAGCAGTTTATTTGTGGGGGGAGATACGCAGTATTTT.

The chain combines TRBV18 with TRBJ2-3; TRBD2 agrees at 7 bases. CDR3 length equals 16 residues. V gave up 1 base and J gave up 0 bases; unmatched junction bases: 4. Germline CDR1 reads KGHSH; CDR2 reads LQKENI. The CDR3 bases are TGTGCCAGCTCACCACGCAGCGGGGTTAGCACAGATACGCAGTATTTT. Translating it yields CASSPRSGVSTDTQYF. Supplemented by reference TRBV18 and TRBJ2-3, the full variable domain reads NAGVMQNPRHLVRRRGQEARLRCSPMKGHSHVYWYRQLPEEGLKFMVYLQKENIIDESGMPKERFSAEFPKEGPSILRIQQVVRGDSAAYFCASSPRSGVSTDTQYFGPGTRLTVL.

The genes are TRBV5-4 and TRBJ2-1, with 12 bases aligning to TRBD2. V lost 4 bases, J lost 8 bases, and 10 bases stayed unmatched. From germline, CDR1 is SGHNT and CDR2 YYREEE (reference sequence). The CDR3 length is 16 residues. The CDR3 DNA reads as TGTGCCAGCAGCCCCGGGGCTAGCGGGGGGGCCTATGAGCAGTTCTTC. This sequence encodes CASSPGASGGAYEQFF.

DNA for the CDR3: TGTGCCAGCAGCTTGGGGGAACGCAACACTGAAGCTTTCTTT. Translating it yields CASSLGERNTEAFF. The V call is TRBV5-4, the J call TRBJ1-1, with D hard to call. Germline CDR1 is SGHNT and CDR2 is YYREEE (reference sequence). Trimming stripped 0 bases from V and 2 bases from J, with 8 bases between. This CDR3 spans 14 amino acids.

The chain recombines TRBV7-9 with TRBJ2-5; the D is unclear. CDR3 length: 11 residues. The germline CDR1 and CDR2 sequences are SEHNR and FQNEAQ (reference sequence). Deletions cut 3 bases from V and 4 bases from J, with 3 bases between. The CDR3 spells CASSFGETQYF. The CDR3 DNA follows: TGTGCCAGCAGCTTCGGAGAGACCCAGTACTTC.

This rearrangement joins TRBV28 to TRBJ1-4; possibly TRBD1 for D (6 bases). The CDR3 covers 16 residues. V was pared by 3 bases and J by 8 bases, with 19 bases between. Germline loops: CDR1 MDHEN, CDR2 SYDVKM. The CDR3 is CASSLARGVIREKLFF. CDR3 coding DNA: TGTGCCAGCAGTTTGGCAAGGGGGGTAATAAGGGAAAAACTGTTTTTT.

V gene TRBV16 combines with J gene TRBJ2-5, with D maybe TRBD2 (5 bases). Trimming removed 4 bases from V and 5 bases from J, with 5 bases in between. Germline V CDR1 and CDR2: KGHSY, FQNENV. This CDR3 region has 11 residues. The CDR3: CASSRGETQYF. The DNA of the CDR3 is TGTGCCAGCAGCCGAGGGGAGACCCAGTACTTC.

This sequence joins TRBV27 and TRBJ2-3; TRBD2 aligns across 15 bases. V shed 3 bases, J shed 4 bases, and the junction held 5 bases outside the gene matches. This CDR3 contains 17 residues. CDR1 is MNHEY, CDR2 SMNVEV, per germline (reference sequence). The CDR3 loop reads CASSFRTSGGVPDTQYF. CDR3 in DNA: TGTGCCAGCAGTTTCCGGACTAGCGGGGGGGTCCCAGATACGCAGTATTTT.